The 24 T cell receptor beta chains in this list originate from one sample, sequenced in a study of blood T cell repertoires in COVID-19. TCRdb keeps only in-frame clones here, not all; method: immunoSEQ multiplex PCR. The table lists roughly 220,000 clones, 85% to 90% of them singletons. Source material: peripheral blood. These receptors all stem from a man aged 55 to 69 with acute or convalescent COVID-19.

This clone was seen once. The rearrangement joins TRBV7-6 to TRBJ2-1, with 13 bases matching TRBD2. Losses at the gene ends were 1 base for V and 4 bases for J; bases not matched to a gene: 7. This CDR3 comprises 18 residues. Germline V lookup: CDR1 SGHVS, CDR2 FNYEAQ. The CDR3 nucleotides read TGTGCCAGCAGCTTAGGGGGACTAGCGGGGCCCGCATACAATGAGCAGTTCTTC. Its translation is CASSLGGLAGPAYNEQFF.

This clone was detected once. This sequence joins TRBV6-6 and TRBJ2-7, with D perhaps matching TRBD1 (6 bases). The V and J ends lost 5 bases and 6 bases respectively, with 14 bases between them. Germline values: CDR1 MNHNY, CDR2 SVGAGI (reference sequence). The CDR3 loop spans 13 amino acids. The CDR3 DNA reads TGTGCCAGCAGTCAAACAGGGCGGGCCGAGCAGTACTTC. Its translation: CASSQTGRAEQYF.

The chain couples TRBV15 to TRBJ1-2; D is undetermined. CDR3 length: 13 residues. The ends were cut back, 6 bases at V and 5 bases at J, with 13 bases in the middle. Per the germline V gene, CDR1 is LNHNV and CDR2 is YYDKDF (reference sequence). This CDR3 reads CATRDGEVYGYTF. As DNA, the CDR3 is TGTGCCACCAGAGATGGGGAGGTTTATGGCTACACCTTC.

The rearrangement links TRBV5-6 to TRBJ2-7, with 9 bases lining up with TRBD2. Germline CDR1 reads SGHDT; CDR2 reads YYEEEE. The ends lost 3 bases at V and 2 bases at J; junction bases unmatched: 12. This CDR3 region has 17 residues. Here the CDR3 DNA reads TGTGCCAGCAGCTGGGTAGGGAGCGGGGGGTCCGCCTACGAGCAGTACTTC. It is translated as CASSWVGSGGSAYEQYF.

J is TRBJ1-2 and V is TRBV9, with TRBD1 matching over 11 bases. The ends lost 4 bases at V and 4 bases at J; junction bases unmatched: 3. The length of the CDR3 is 14 residues. Germline assignment: CDR1 SGDLS and CDR2 YYNGEE. The CDR3, as DNA: TGTGCCAGCAGCTACGGGACAGGGGGCTATGGCTACACCTTC. It translates to CASSYGTGGYGYTF.

The CDR3 here is CASSSPGRETQYF. CDR3 DNA sequence: TGTGCCAGCAGCTCCCCAGGGCGGGAGACCCAGTACTTC. The chain combines TRBV11-2 with TRBJ2-5; possible D gene TRBD1, 5 bases. Germline CDR1 is SGHAT and CDR2 is FQNNGV. CDR3 size: 13 residues. The V gene lost 4 bases and the J gene lost 5 bases, with 11 bases spanning the gap.

The rearrangement joins TRBV6-5 to TRBJ1-6; D remains ambiguous. Trimming cost V 4 bases and J 7 bases, with 17 bases left between them. From germline, CDR1 is MNHEY and CDR2 SVGAGI. The CDR3 consists of 16 residues. The CDR3, as DNA: TGTGCCAGCAGTTCCCTGAAGGGAGCGGGCAATTCACCCCTCCACTTT. This translates into CASSSLKGAGNSPLHF.

This rearrangement joins TRBV2 to TRBJ1-4, with TRBD1 matching 7 bases. Germline CDR1 and CDR2: SNHLY and FYNNEI. CDR3 length equals 14 residues. Trimming took 4 bases from V and 13 from J; bases not matched to a gene: 12. CDR3 sequence (DNA): TGTGCCAGCAGTGGACAGGGTGTGGTAGGGGCACTGTTTTTT. This sequence encodes CASSGQGVVGALFF.

This chain uses TRBV6-5 with TRBJ2-7; 9 bases are shared with TRBD1. The CDR3 is 15 residues long. Germline V lookup: CDR1 MNHEY, CDR2 SVGAGI. Trimming took 5 bases from V and 6 from J; bases not matched to a gene: 11. Here the CDR3 DNA reads TGTGCCAGCAGTCCTCCGGGACAGGGAATCGGCGAGCAGTACTTC. It yields the protein CASSPPGQGIGEQYF.

The sample holds a few counts of this clone. This chain uses TRBV18 with TRBJ2-4, with 7 nucleotides matching TRBD1. V lost 3 bases, J lost 6 bases, and 11 bases stayed unmatched. The germline gives CDR1 KGHSH, CDR2 LQKENI. The CDR3 runs 16 residues. CDR3 sequence reads: CASSPPQGRDRNIQYF. The CDR3, as DNA: TGTGCCAGCTCACCTCCCCAGGGCCGGGACAGAAACATTCAGTACTTC.

The rearrangement links TRBV12-3 or TRBV12-4 to TRBJ1-2; 7 bases fit TRBD1. Trimming took 3 bases from V and 14 from J; bases not matched to a gene: 9. The CDR3 has 12 residues. CDR3 nucleotide sequence: TGTGCCAGCAGTTTCCGACAGGGAAGGATAACCTTC. Residues: CASSFRQGRITF.

The gene calls are TRBV5-1 and TRBJ2-4, with D maybe TRBD1 (5 bases). CDR3 size: 17 residues. Germline lookup yields CDR1 SGHRS and CDR2 YFSETQ. V lost 3 bases to trimming and J lost 3 bases, with 19 bases between them. The DNA for the CDR3 is TGCGCCAGCAGCTCAATATTTTCTCAGGGTAACAAAAACATTCAGTACTTC. Protein sequence: CASSSIFSQGNKNIQYF.

This clone occurred once. The chain joins TRBV3-1 (or the pseudogene TRBV3-2) to TRBJ1-2; 11 bases agree with TRBD1. The CDR3 contains 16 residues. Germline trimming cut 3 bases from V and 8 bases from J; bases unmatched to any gene: 11. Germline CDR1 LGHDT, CDR2 YNNKEL (reference sequence). This CDR3 reads CASSHNRDRGGRGYTF. The CDR3 bases are TGTGCCAGCAGCCATAACCGGGACAGGGGGGGCCGGGGCTACACCTTC.

The chain combines TRBV28 with TRBJ2-4; D not resolved. The V gene lost 4 bases and the J gene lost 0 bases, with 10 bases spanning the gap. From germline, CDR1 is MDHEN and CDR2 SYDVKM. The length of the CDR3 is 15 residues. The CDR3 loop is CASSSPSLAKNIQYF. In DNA, the CDR3 is TGTGCCAGCAGTTCACCGTCACTAGCCAAAAACATTCAGTACTTC. Full variable domain (rest looked up from reference TRBV28 and TRBJ2-4): DVKVTQSSRYLVKRTGEKVFLECVQDMDHENMFWYRQDPGLGLRLIYFSYDVKMKEKGDIPEGYSVSREKKERFSLILESASTNQTSMYLCASSSPSLAKNIQYFGAGTRLSVL.

V and J are TRBV19 and TRBJ1-2; maybe TRBD1 (6 bases). V was clipped by 3 bases and J by 4 bases, with 15 bases between them. The CDR3 is made up of 15 amino acids. Per germline, CDR1 LNHDA and CDR2 SQIVND (reference sequence). In nucleotides, the CDR3 is TGTGCCAGTAGTATTCAGCGGGGGCAGGTCTATGGCTACACCTTC. It specifies CASSIQRGQVYGYTF.

This chain links TRBV6-5 with TRBJ2-7, with D maybe TRBD2 (5 bases). Germline V gene lookup returns CDR1 MNHEY and CDR2 SVGAGI. The CDR3 contains 13 residues. With 2 bases removed from V and 7 bases from J, the gap between germline ends came to 12 bases. In nucleotides, the CDR3 is TGTGCCAGCAGTTACCTAGCCCTGGGGGAGCAGTACTTC. Translated, it gives CASSYLALGEQYF.

The V and J genes are TRBV6-6 and TRBJ2-2; possibly TRBD1 for D (6 bases). The CDR3 extends over 13 amino acids. Trimming stripped 11 bases from V and 1 base from J, with 11 bases between. Germline V gene lookup returns CDR1 MNHNY and CDR2 SVGAGI (reference sequence). CDR3 loop: CAWGHGNTGELFF. CDR3 sequence (DNA): TGTGCCTGGGGACACGGGAACACCGGGGAGCTGTTTTTT.

This clone was detected a few times. V is TRBV19 and J is TRBJ1-2; possible D gene TRBD1, 6 bases. Germline V lookup: CDR1 LNHDA, CDR2 SQIVND (reference sequence). The CDR3 sequence is 16 residues long. Trimming took 3 bases from V and 3 from J, leaving 17 bases between them. The CDR3 sequence: CASSIPGGRRHYGYTF. In DNA form, the CDR3 reads TGTGCCAGTAGTATTCCGGGGGGCAGGAGACACTATGGCTACACCTTC.

This sequence joins TRBV7-2 and TRBJ2-7, with TRBD1 as a possible D gene (6 bases). The V end lost 3 bases, the J end lost 2 bases, and 14 bases lay between the germline ends. The CDR3 length is 15 residues. From germline, CDR1 is SGHTA and CDR2 FQGNSA. CDR3 coding DNA: TGTGCCAGCAGCTTTCAAACAGGGATCGCCTACGAGCAGTACTTC. Amino acid sequence: CASSFQTGIAYEQYF. Based on the CDR3 plus reference TRBV7-2 and TRBJ2-7, the full variable domain is GAGVSQSPSNKVTEKGKDVELRCDPISGHTALYWYRQSLGQGLEFLIYFQGNSAPDKSGLPSDRFSAERTGGSVSTLTIQRTQQEDSAVYLCASSFQTGIAYEQYFGPGTRLTVT.

The chain combines TRBV7-6 with TRBJ1-3; possibly TRBD1 for D (6 bases). Germline lookup yields CDR1 SGHVS and CDR2 FNYEAQ. Trimming removed 5 bases from V and 3 bases from J, with 14 bases in between. The CDR3 covers 15 residues. CDR3 residues: CASSRPGTHGNTIYF. The CDR3 DNA reads TGTGCCAGCAGCAGACCCGGGACACATGGAAACACCATATATTTT.

This clone was detected once. The chain has TRBV5-1 and TRBJ1-6; maybe TRBD1 (5 bases). Trimming left V 4 bases short and J 5 bases short, with 13 bases between. Germline V lookup: CDR1 SGHRS, CDR2 YFSETQ. The CDR3 is made up of 15 amino acids. The CDR3 bases are TGCGCCAGCAGCCCGATGGGGCAGGATAATTCACCCCTCCACTTT. This translates into CASSPMGQDNSPLHF.

The genes are TRBV9 and TRBJ2-6; D is possibly TRBD1 (5 bases). CDR1 and CDR2 from the germline V gene are SGDLS and YYNGEE. The CDR3 length is 14 residues. V lost 5 bases and J 3 bases, leaving 9 bases between the germline ends. The CDR3 nucleotides are TGTGCCAGCAGGGGGCTTCGTGGGGCCAACGTCCTGACTTTC. Amino acid sequence: CASRGLRGANVLTF. The full variable domain, completed using reference TRBV9 and TRBJ2-6, is DSGVTQTPKHLITATGQRVTLRCSPRSGDLSVYWYQQSLDQGLQFLIQYYNGEERAKGNILERFSAQQFPDLHSELNLSSLELGDSALYFCASRGLRGANVLTFGAGSRLTVL.

This chain links TRBV11-3 with TRBJ2-2; TRBD2 matches at 11 bases. Germline CDR1 is SGHNT and CDR2 is YENEEA. The V segment lost 4 bases and the J segment 4 bases; nucleotides outside the gene matches: 5. This CDR3 has 16 amino acids. DNA for the CDR3: TGTGCCAGCAGCTCCTCCGGACTAGCGGGCACCGGGGAGCTGTTTTTT. Its protein is CASSSSGLAGTGELFF.

This chain joins TRBV6-2 or TRBV6-3 and TRBJ1-1; a weak D match, TRBD1 (5 bases). Germline values: CDR1 MNHEY, CDR2 SVGEGT. Trimming took off 6 bases at V and 1 base at J, with 15 bases between the two ends. This CDR3 has 15 amino acids. CDR3 protein: CASSDLGRTNTEAFF. Written as DNA, the CDR3 is TGTGCCAGCAGCGACTTGGGGCGGACGAACACTGAAGCTTTCTTT.